The 30 T cell receptor beta chains reported below all come from one sample, sequenced in a study of shared clonotypes between healthy human individuals (dated by TCRdb to the early 2020s). Library preparation employed the immunoSEQ multiplex PCR assay. TCRdb obtained this table from immuneACCESS and retained in-frame rearrangements with V and J assigned. These tables miss some clones; where compared with another copy, unresolved V genes account for less than half of the shortfall, and the remainder is unexplained. The sample table shows about 1.4 million clones, and more than 95% are seen once. More than 0.9% of the sample is taken by the ten largest. The source material was naive CD4+ T cells sorted from blood. The intended sense of this specimen's cell subset or site label: CD45RA+ positively selected. These receptors were taken from a man aged 30 to 39 in good health.

A remark on this clone: This sample includes further DNA sequences coding for the same CDR3. The J gene is TRBJ2-7, the V gene TRBV28, with TRBD2 matching over 8 bases. Germline lookup yields CDR1 MDHEN and CDR2 SYDVKM. J lost 3 bases, V lost 3 bases, and 1 base had no gene match. The CDR3 runs 13 residues. The CDR3 DNA reads as TGTGCCAGCAGTTTGCTAGCGGGCTACGAGCAGTACTTC. Translated: CASSLLAGYEQYF. Looking up the rest from reference TRBV28 and TRBJ2-7 gives the full variable domain: DVKVTQSSRYLVKRTGEKVFLECVQDMDHENMFWYRQDPGLGLRLIYFSYDVKMKEKGDIPEGYSVSREKKERFSLILESASTNQTSMYLCASSLLAGYEQYFGPGTRLTVT.

The chain uses TRBV9 and TRBJ1-4, with 9 bases aligning to TRBD1. Germline lookup yields CDR1 SGDLS and CDR2 YYNGEE. This CDR3 contains 14 residues. V shed 4 bases, J shed 8 bases, and the junction held 6 bases outside the gene matches. CDR3 region: CASSSPGQGEKLFF. For the CDR3, the DNA is TGTGCCAGCAGCTCCCCGGGACAGGGAGAAAAACTGTTTTTT.

This sequence joins TRBV29-1 and TRBJ2-5; D is undetermined. Germline V gives CDR1 SQVTM, CDR2 ANQGSEA. V lost 7 bases to trimming and J lost 0 bases, with 12 bases between them. CDR3 length: 13 amino acids. The CDR3, as DNA: TGCAGCGCCTTCAATACGTACCAAGAGACCCAGTACTTC. It yields the protein CSAFNTYQETQYF.

The V and J genes are TRBV10-2 and TRBJ2-7; 8 nucleotides match TRBD1. V was clipped by 7 bases and J by 5 bases; unmatched bases: 10. The germline CDR1 and CDR2 sequences are WSHSY and SAAADI. The CDR3 covers 14 residues. The CDR3 loop reads CASKDTTGENEQYF. Written as DNA, the CDR3 is TGCGCCAGCAAGGATACGACAGGGGAGAACGAGCAGTACTTC.

This chain joins TRBV19 and TRBJ2-2; a weak D match, TRBD2 (5 bases). This CDR3 is 13 amino acids long. V was trimmed by 10 bases and J by 8 bases, leaving 17 bases between them. Germline CDR1 is LNHDA and CDR2 is SQIVND (reference sequence). Written as DNA, the CDR3 is TGTGCCACCACGGAGGTCCCGGGGGGGGAGCTGTTTTTT. Its translation: CATTEVPGGELFF.

The rearrangement joins TRBV5-6 to TRBJ2-1; TRBD2 aligns across 8 bases. The V and J ends lost 4 bases and 4 bases, in that order; junction bases with no gene match: 7. The CDR3 extends over 15 amino acids. Germline V lookup: CDR1 SGHDT, CDR2 YYEEEE. CDR3 in amino acids: CASSRGLAEYNEQFF. As DNA, the CDR3 is TGTGCCAGCAGCCGCGGACTAGCAGAGTACAATGAGCAGTTCTTC.

This chain joins TRBV18 and TRBJ1-1; perhaps TRBD1 as D (6 bases). V was pared by 0 bases and J by 4 bases, with 12 bases between. CDR3 length equals 15 residues. Looked up from germline, CDR1 is KGHSH and CDR2 is LQKENI. Here the CDR3 reads CASSPPAGVRTEAFF. In nucleotides, the CDR3 is TGTGCCAGCTCACCACCGGCAGGGGTGCGCACTGAAGCTTTCTTT.

This rearrangement joins TRBV6-5 to TRBJ2-3; a weak D match, TRBD2 (6 bases). Germline CDR1 MNHEY, CDR2 SVGAGI. This CDR3 region has 13 residues. The V gene lost 4 bases and the J gene lost 7 bases, with 12 bases spanning the gap. CDR3 nucleotide sequence: TGTGCCAGCAGTTCGGGAGTTCTGTATACGCAGTATTTT. Protein sequence: CASSSGVLYTQYF.

J is TRBJ1-4 and V is TRBV5-1; 8 bases agree with TRBD1. The junction had 7 bases not matched to a gene; V was cut back by 4 bases and J by 5 bases. The length of the CDR3 is 15 residues. Germline CDR1 SGHRS, CDR2 YFSETQ. The CDR3, as DNA: TGCGCCAGCAGCCTAAGGGACAGGCGGAATGAAAAACTGTTTTTT. It encodes CASSLRDRRNEKLFF.

The chain is built from TRBV5-1 and TRBJ2-5, with TRBD2 identical over 10 bases. Looked up from germline, CDR1 is SGHRS and CDR2 is YFSETQ. V lost 0 bases and J lost 3; bases outside the gene matches: 5. This CDR3 spans 16 amino acids. The CDR3 nucleotides read TGCGCCAGCAGCTTGGTTATCCTAGCGGGAGAAGAGACCCAGTACTTC. Protein sequence: CASSLVILAGEETQYF. The full variable domain, rest sourced from reference TRBV5-1 and TRBJ2-5, is KAGVTQTPRYLIKTRGQQVTLSCSPISGHRSVSWYQQTPGQGLQFLFEYFSETQRNKGNFPGRFSGRQFSNSRSEMNVSTLELGDSALYLCASSLVILAGEETQYFGPGTRLLVL.

Of note for this clone: The same CDR3 can be traced to other DNA sequences in this sample. The rearrangement links TRBV18 to TRBJ2-5; TRBD2 agrees at 10 bases. Germline values: CDR1 KGHSH, CDR2 LQKENI. This CDR3 has 15 amino acids. V shed 3 bases and J 4 bases; nucleotides not matched to a gene: 5. The CDR3 DNA sequence: TGTGCCAGCTCACCGCTAGCGGGAGTTGGAGAGACCCAGTACTTC. Protein sequence: CASSPLAGVGETQYF.

This chain links TRBV5-4 with TRBJ2-3; the D gene is possibly TRBD1 (6 bases). Between the trimmed V and J ends, which lost 4 bases and 0 bases, there was a span of 9 bases. In germline, CDR1 is SGHNT, CDR2 YYREEE (reference sequence). This CDR3 contains 14 residues. The CDR3 DNA reads TGTGCCAGCAGCGCGACAGGAAGCACAGATACGCAGTATTTT. Its translation is CASSATGSTDTQYF.

The J gene is TRBJ2-1, the V gene TRBV7-9; the D call may be TRBD1 or TRBD2 (6 bases each). The CDR3 totals 16 residues. Germline lookup yields CDR1 SEHNR and CDR2 FQNEAQ (reference sequence). Trimming shortened V by 3 bases and J by 8 bases, and 20 bases separated the two germline ends. CDR3 in amino acids: CASSFTTGYGSHEQFF. The CDR3 nucleotides are TGTGCCAGCAGCTTTACGACAGGCTACGGGAGCCATGAGCAGTTCTTC.

On this clone: The sample holds other DNA sequences that translate to the same CDR3. The CDR3 is CSVESGTDTQYF. The CDR3 DNA sequence: TGCAGCGTTGAATCTGGGACAGATACGCAGTATTTT. V is TRBV29-1 and J is TRBJ2-3; D unresolved. From germline, CDR1 is SQVTM and CDR2 ANQGSEA. The CDR3 totals 12 residues. The V gene lost 2 bases and the J gene lost 3 bases, with 6 bases spanning the gap.

The genes are TRBV5-1 and TRBJ2-5; D call uncertain. There are 14 residues in the CDR3. Trimming stripped 0 bases from V and 0 bases from J, with 6 bases between. CDR1 is SGHRS, CDR2 YFSETQ, per germline. The CDR3 DNA reads as TGCGCCAGCAGCTTGGCTCAAAACCAAGAGACCCAGTACTTC. Residues: CASSLAQNQETQYF.

This clone was found once. The V call is TRBV5-5, the J call TRBJ2-7; 8 bases map to TRBD2. Per the germline V gene, CDR1 is SGHKS and CDR2 is YYEKEE (reference sequence). The CDR3 totals 15 residues. Trimming at V came to 0 bases and at J to 3 bases, leaving 5 bases not matched to a gene. DNA for the CDR3: TGTGCCAGCAGCTTGGCGGGAGGGCAAAACTACGAGCAGTACTTC. This gives the protein CASSLAGGQNYEQYF.

The V gene is TRBV4-3, the J gene TRBJ2-7; the match to TRBD2 covers 8 bases. The CDR3 has 15 residues. The V segment lost 1 base and the J segment 0 bases; nucleotides outside the gene matches: 2. Germline-derived CDR1 and CDR2 are LGHNA and YSLEER. Here the CDR3 reads CASSQGRGASYEQYF. DNA of the CDR3: TGCGCCAGCAGCCAAGGGCGGGGGGCCTCCTACGAGCAGTACTTC.

The gene calls are TRBV9 and TRBJ2-1; TRBD2 matches at 10 bases. The CDR3 spans 18 residues. Unmatched junction bases numbered 8, after V lost 0 bases and J lost 2 bases. CDR1 is SGDLS, CDR2 YYNGEE, per germline. CDR3 bases: TGTGCCAGCAGCGTAGGGGGTAGCGGGAGGTTCACCTACAATGAGCAGTTCTTC. It codes for CASSVGGSGRFTYNEQFF.

The rearrangement joins TRBV4-3 to TRBJ2-4, with D perhaps matching TRBD1 or TRBD2 (6 bases each). From germline, CDR1 is LGHNA and CDR2 YSLEER. The CDR3 is 16 residues long. V was cut by 1 base and J by 0 bases, with 10 bases left in between. In nucleotides, the CDR3 is TGCGCCAGCAGCCAAGTCAGGGGACTAGCCAAAAACATTCAGTACTTC. Residues: CASSQVRGLAKNIQYF.

In its sample, this clone was seen once. Distinct nucleotide sequences in the sample also encode this CDR3. The chain combines TRBV5-1 with TRBJ2-2; the match to TRBD1 covers 8 bases. Trimming cost V 4 bases and J 1 base; bases outside gene matches: 3. Germline V gene data show CDR1 as SGHRS and CDR2 as YFSETQ. The length of the CDR3 is 15 residues. CDR3 sequence: CASSLQGGNTGELFF. As DNA, the CDR3 is TGCGCCAGCAGCCTACAGGGGGGGAACACCGGGGAGCTGTTTTTT.

This sequence joins TRBV27 and TRBJ2-1, with TRBD2 identical over 10 bases. CDR1 is MNHEY and CDR2 is SMNVEV in the germline V gene (reference sequence). Losses at the gene ends were 3 bases for V and 9 bases for J; bases not matched to a gene: 11. This CDR3 comprises 16 residues. This CDR3 is CASSFGSGRAVLEQFF. The CDR3 coding sequence is TGTGCCAGCAGTTTTGGAAGCGGGAGGGCGGTGCTTGAGCAGTTCTTC.

The chain combines TRBV25-1 with TRBJ2-2; D gene uncertain. The germline V and J ends were trimmed by 5 bases and 1 base, with 8 bases remaining between them. The CDR3 has 14 residues. The germline gives CDR1 MGHDK, CDR2 SYGVNS. The CDR3 coding sequence is TGTGCCAGCAGTTATCAGGTGAACACCGGGGAGCTGTTTTTT. Translation: CASSYQVNTGELFF.

The chain employs TRBV5-1 and TRBJ2-7, with TRBD1 matching over 9 bases. Germline V CDR1 and CDR2: SGHRS, YFSETQ. The CDR3 has 15 residues. The J segment lost 6 bases and the V segment lost 1 base, leaving 8 bases of the junction unmatched. CDR3 in DNA: TGCGCCAGCAGCTTGCGTACAGGGACAGGGCGCGAGCAGTACTTC. Its protein is CASSLRTGTGREQYF.

The chain has TRBV5-1 and TRBJ2-5, with 12 positions matching TRBD2. J gave up 4 bases and V 4 bases, and 8 bases lay outside the gene matches. In germline, CDR1 is SGHRS, CDR2 YFSETQ. The CDR3 totals 16 residues. The CDR3 loop is CASSPGRGLAGETQYF. The CDR3 DNA follows: TGCGCCAGCAGCCCGGGGAGGGGACTAGCGGGAGAGACCCAGTACTTC.

The gene calls are TRBV5-1 and TRBJ2-1; TRBD2 matches at 8 bases. Per germline, CDR1 SGHRS and CDR2 YFSETQ. The CDR3 contains 16 residues. The V and J ends lost 4 bases and 7 bases, in that order; junction bases with no gene match: 13. CDR3 nucleotides: TGCGCCAGCAGCCATCTCAGCGGGAGAAGATGGAATGAGCAGTTCTTC. Translated, it gives CASSHLSGRRWNEQFF.

This chain joins TRBV15 and TRBJ2-7, with 7 nucleotides matching TRBD2. The CDR3 is 12 residues long. J was trimmed by 6 bases and V by 11 bases; bases with no gene match: 10. Per germline, CDR1 LNHNV and CDR2 YYDKDF (reference sequence). CDR3 amino acids: CASGRATGEQYF. The CDR3 region has the DNA TGTGCCTCGGGGAGGGCCACGGGCGAGCAGTACTTC.

The chain uses TRBV19 and TRBJ2-6; D could derive from TRBD1 or TRBD2 (5 bases each). V lost 7 bases to trimming and J lost 2 bases, with 12 bases between them. Germline V gene sequence: CDR1 LNHDA, CDR2 SQIVND (reference sequence). The CDR3 extends over 15 amino acids. In DNA form, the CDR3 reads TGTGCCAGTAACCCAGGGAGAACTGGGGCCAACGTCCTGACTTTC. This encodes CASNPGRTGANVLTF.

This chain joins TRBV5-5 and TRBJ2-1, with 11 bases that match TRBD2. V gave up 5 bases and J gave up 6 bases; unmatched junction bases: 10. Germline V CDR1 and CDR2: SGHKS, YYEKEE (reference sequence). The CDR3 spans 16 residues. The CDR3 spells CASSPALAGGTNEQFF. The CDR3 DNA reads as TGTGCCAGCAGTCCGGCTTTAGCGGGAGGGACCAATGAGCAGTTCTTC.

This clone appeared a few times. The chain is built from TRBV4-3 and TRBJ2-7, with 13 bases identical to TRBD2. V was pared by 1 base and J by 7 bases, with 13 bases of the junction left unmatched. The CDR3 is made up of 18 amino acids. Germline V gives CDR1 LGHNA, CDR2 YSLEER. CDR3 loop: CASSQVTIPGLAGREQYF. The CDR3 bases are TGCGCCAGCAGCCAAGTTACAATCCCGGGACTAGCGGGAAGGGAGCAGTACTTC.

CDR3 residues: CASSSTLAEDGYEQFF. The CDR3 DNA sequence: TGTGCCAGCAGCTCCACCCTAGCGGAGGATGGGTATGAGCAGTTCTTC. J is TRBJ2-1 and V is TRBV7-2; 7 nucleotides match TRBD2. V lost 4 bases to trimming and J lost 8 bases; unmatched junction nucleotides: 14. Germline lookup yields CDR1 SGHTA and CDR2 FQGNSA. The CDR3 totals 16 residues.